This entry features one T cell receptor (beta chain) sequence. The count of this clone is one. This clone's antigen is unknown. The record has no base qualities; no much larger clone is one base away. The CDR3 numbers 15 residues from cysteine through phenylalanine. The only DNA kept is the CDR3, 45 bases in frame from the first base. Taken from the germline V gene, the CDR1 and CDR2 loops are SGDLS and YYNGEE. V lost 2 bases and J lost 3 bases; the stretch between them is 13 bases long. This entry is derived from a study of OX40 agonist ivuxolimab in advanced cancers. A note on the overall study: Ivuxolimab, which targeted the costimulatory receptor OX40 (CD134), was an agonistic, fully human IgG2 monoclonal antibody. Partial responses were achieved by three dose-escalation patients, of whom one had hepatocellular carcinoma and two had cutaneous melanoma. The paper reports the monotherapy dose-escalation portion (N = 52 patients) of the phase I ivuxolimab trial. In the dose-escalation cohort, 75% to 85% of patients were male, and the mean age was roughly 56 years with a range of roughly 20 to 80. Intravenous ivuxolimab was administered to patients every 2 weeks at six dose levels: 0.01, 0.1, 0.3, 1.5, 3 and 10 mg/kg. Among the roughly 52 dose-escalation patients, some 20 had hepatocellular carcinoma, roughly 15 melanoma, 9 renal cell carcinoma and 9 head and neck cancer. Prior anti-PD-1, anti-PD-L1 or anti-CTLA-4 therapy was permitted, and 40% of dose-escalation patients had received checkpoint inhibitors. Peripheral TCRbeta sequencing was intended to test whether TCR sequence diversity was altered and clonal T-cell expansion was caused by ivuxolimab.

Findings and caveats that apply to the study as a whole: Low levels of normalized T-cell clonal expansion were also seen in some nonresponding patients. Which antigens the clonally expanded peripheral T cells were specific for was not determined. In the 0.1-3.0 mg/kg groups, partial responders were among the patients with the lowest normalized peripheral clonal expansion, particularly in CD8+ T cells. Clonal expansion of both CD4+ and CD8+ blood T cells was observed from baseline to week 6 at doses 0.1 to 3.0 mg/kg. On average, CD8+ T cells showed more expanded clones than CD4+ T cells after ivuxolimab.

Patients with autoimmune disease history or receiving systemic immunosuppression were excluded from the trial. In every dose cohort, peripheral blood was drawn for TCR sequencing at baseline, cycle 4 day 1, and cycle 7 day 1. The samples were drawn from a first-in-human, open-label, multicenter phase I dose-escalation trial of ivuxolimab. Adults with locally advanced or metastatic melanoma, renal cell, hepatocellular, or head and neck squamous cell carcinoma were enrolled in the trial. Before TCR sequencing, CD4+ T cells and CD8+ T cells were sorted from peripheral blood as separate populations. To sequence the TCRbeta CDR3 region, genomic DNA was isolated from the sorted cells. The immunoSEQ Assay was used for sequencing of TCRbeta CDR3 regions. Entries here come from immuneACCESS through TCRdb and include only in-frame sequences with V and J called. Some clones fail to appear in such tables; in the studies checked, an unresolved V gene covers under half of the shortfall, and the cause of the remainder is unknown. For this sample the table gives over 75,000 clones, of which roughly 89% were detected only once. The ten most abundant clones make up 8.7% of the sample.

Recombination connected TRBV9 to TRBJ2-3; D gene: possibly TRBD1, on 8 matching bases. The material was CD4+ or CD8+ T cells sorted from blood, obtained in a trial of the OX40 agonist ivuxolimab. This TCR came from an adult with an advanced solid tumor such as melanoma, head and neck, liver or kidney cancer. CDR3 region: CASSVGQGGTDTQYF. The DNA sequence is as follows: TGTGCCAGCAGCGTCGGACAGGGAGGGACAGATACGCAGTATTTT.